One sample yielded the 5 T cell receptor beta chains listed below, sequenced in a study of control samples from healthy donors and cancer patients. Clones were sequenced by immunoSEQ multiplex PCR, and TCRdb holds only the in-frame ones, with some missing. The sample includes some 130,000 clones, about 90% of them seen just once. Source material: PBMCs. Source of these receptors: a man in his fifties with head and neck cancer.

The chain joins TRBV29-1 to TRBJ1-1; D is unresolved. V lost 0 bases to trimming and J lost 1 base, with 9 bases between them. The CDR3 spans 14 residues. CDR1 is SQVTM and CDR2 is ANQGSEA in the germline V gene. The CDR3 loop is CSVEEQSGNTEAFF. The CDR3, as DNA: TGCAGCGTTGAAGAGCAATCAGGGAACACTGAAGCTTTCTTT.

This clone was seen only a few times. V is TRBV5-6 and J is TRBJ2-1, with 7 positions matching TRBD2. CDR1 and CDR2 (germline): SGHDT, YYEEEE. The CDR3 totals 16 residues. Trimming cost V 7 bases and J 4 bases; bases outside gene matches: 14. As DNA, the CDR3 is TGTGCCAGCCGCCTTTACGGGTGGGAGGGATACAATGAGCAGTTCTTC. It translates to CASRLYGWEGYNEQFF.

V and J are TRBV12-3 or TRBV12-4 and TRBJ2-3; tentatively, D is TRBD2 (5 bases). This CDR3 spans 13 amino acids. Trimming removed 6 bases from V and 6 bases from J, with 13 bases in between. For the CDR3, the DNA is TGTGCCAGCAGCTCCGGACCTAGCGATACGCAGTATTTT. Amino acid sequence: CASSSGPSDTQYF.

This chain connects TRBV6-5 to TRBJ2-5, with D possibly matching TRBD2 (6 bases). The CDR3 totals 15 residues. V was clipped by 5 bases and J by 2 bases, with 15 bases between them. The germline CDR1 and CDR2 sequences are MNHEY and SVGAGI. CDR3 DNA sequence: TGTGCCAGCAGTCGACCTGTAGCGGTTCAAGAGACCCAGTACTTC. Translation: CASSRPVAVQETQYF.

CDR3 region: CASSWTIPGELFF. The CDR3 DNA follows: TGTGCCAGCAGCTGGACTATTCCCGGGGAGCTGTTTTTT. The gene calls are TRBV7-6 and TRBJ2-2; D might be TRBD2 (6 bases). CDR3 length: 13 amino acids. V lost 4 bases, J lost 6 bases, and 9 bases lay in between. Germline lookup yields CDR1 SGHVS and CDR2 FNYEAQ.